This T cell receptor beta chain was observed in a study of read filtering for tumor transcriptome and immune sequencing. In germline, CDR1 is SGHAT, CDR2 FQNNGV. Trimming removed 3 bases from V and 3 bases from J, with 20 bases in between. This CDR3 contains 18 residues. The library was built from 400 to 500 ng RNA with molecular barcoded adaptors for alpha/delta and beta/gamma chains. TCRdb re-called the reads with MiXCR, one entry per CDR3 protein. The sample yields around 130,000 distinct CDR3 sequences, less than 15% seen once. This clonotype was picked up many times. The receptor was isolated from a donor aged 40 or over with multiple myeloma. The gene calls are TRBV11-2 and TRBJ2-2; TRBD1 is a possible D gene (6 bases). The specimen was a population of CD138-negative cells sorted from bone marrow. CDR3 coding DNA: TGTGCCAGCAGCTTGGTTGGACATGACAGGTTGGACACCGGGGAGCTGTTTTTT. Residues: CASSLVGHDRLDTGELFF. The full variable domain, with the rest looked up from reference TRBV11-2 and TRBJ2-2, is EAGVAQSPRYKIIEKRQSVAFWCNPISGHATLYWYQQILGQGPKLLIQFQNNGVVDDSQLPKDRFSAERLKGVDSTLKIQPAKLEDSAVYLCASSLVGHDRLDTGELFFGEGSRLTVL.